A single sample is the source of the 25 T cell receptor beta chains below, sequenced in a study of cytomegalovirus exposure and HLA in healthy donors. Clones were sequenced by immunoSEQ multiplex PCR, and TCRdb holds only the in-frame ones, with some missing. Of under 100,000 clones listed, approximately 96% are singletons. Sequences were obtained from PBMCs. Every receptor here comes from a man aged 18 to 30 in good health and CMV-seronegative.

The chain uses TRBV27 and TRBJ2-1, with D hard to call. V gave up 4 bases and J gave up 11 bases, with 9 bases separating them. Germline V gene sequence: CDR1 MNHEY, CDR2 SMNVEV (reference sequence). The CDR3 runs to 11 residues. CDR3 nucleotides: TGTGCCAGCAGTTCACTTAGCAAGCAGTTCTTC. It yields the protein CASSSLSKQFF.

A single count supports this clone. The V call is TRBV6-6, the J call TRBJ1-1; maybe TRBD1 (5 bases). The CDR3 totals 14 residues. V lost 6 bases and J lost 7, with 18 bases in between. The V gene's germline CDR1 is MNHNY and CDR2 SVGAGI (reference sequence). The CDR3 DNA reads TGTGCCAGCAGGACCGGGGGAGGGTTCAGTGAAGCTTTCTTT. It translates to CASRTGGGFSEAFF.

V is TRBV6-1 and J is TRBJ1-4; D gene unclear. This CDR3 has 15 residues. The germline V gene has CDR1 MNHNS and CDR2 SASEGT. V was trimmed by 4 bases and J by 3 bases, leaving 12 bases between them. DNA for the CDR3: TGTGCCAGCAGTGTGTGGGCAAACCCTAATGAAAAACTGTTTTTT. Protein product: CASSVWANPNEKLFF.

This chain uses TRBV29-1 with TRBJ2-1, with 9 bases matching TRBD2. V was pared by 3 bases and J by 8 bases, with 14 bases of the junction left unmatched. The germline CDR1 and CDR2 sequences are SQVTM and ANQGSEA. There are 16 residues in the CDR3. The CDR3 loop reads CSVDPIAGDAMDEQFF. In DNA form, the CDR3 reads TGCAGCGTTGACCCTATAGCGGGAGACGCGATGGATGAGCAGTTCTTC.

The chain uses TRBV11-2 and TRBJ1-5; D unresolved. CDR3 length equals 16 residues. Per germline, CDR1 SGHAT and CDR2 FQNNGV. V was shortened by 5 bases and J by 2 bases, with 16 bases between the two germline ends. The CDR3 DNA is TGTGCCAGCAGCCCGAACGCGGGCGTGGGCAATCAGCCCCAGCATTTT. It translates to CASSPNAGVGNQPQHF.

V usage is TRBV19 and J usage is TRBJ2-1, with 9 bases that match TRBD2. The CDR3 runs 15 residues. Germline loops: CDR1 LNHDA, CDR2 SQIVND (reference sequence). V shed 0 bases, J shed 10 bases, and the junction held 7 bases outside the gene matches. This CDR3 reads CASSIDLAGWGEQFF. CDR3 nucleotides: TGTGCCAGTAGTATAGATCTAGCGGGATGGGGGGAGCAGTTCTTC.

The chain links TRBV9 to TRBJ1-2; weak D call: TRBD1 (5 bases). The CDR3 is 18 residues long. The germline V gene has CDR1 SGDLS and CDR2 YYNGEE. Deletions cut 3 bases from V and 0 bases from J, with 21 bases between. The CDR3 sequence is CASSANQGTRRANYGYTF. CDR3 bases: TGTGCCAGCAGCGCAAACCAGGGCACCAGGAGAGCTAACTATGGCTACACCTTC. The entire variable domain, with the rest obtained from reference TRBV9 and TRBJ1-2, is as follows: DSGVTQTPKHLITATGQRVTLRCSPRSGDLSVYWYQQSLDQGLQFLIQYYNGEERAKGNILERFSAQQFPDLHSELNLSSLELGDSALYFCASSANQGTRRANYGYTFGSGTRLTVV.

The chain links TRBV5-1 to TRBJ2-7; a weak D match, TRBD2 (5 bases). The V end lost 0 bases, the J end lost 5 bases, and 12 bases lay between the germline ends. The CDR3 consists of 14 residues. Per germline, CDR1 SGHRS and CDR2 YFSETQ. The CDR3 DNA reads TGCGCCAGCAGCTTGGTTCGGGGTTCTCACGAGCAGTACTTC. Protein product: CASSLVRGSHEQYF.

The chain couples TRBV14 to TRBJ2-3; 11 bases line up with TRBD2. Germline CDR1 and CDR2: SGHDN and FVKESK. This CDR3 is 14 amino acids long. Losses at the gene ends were 3 bases for V and 5 bases for J; bases not matched to a gene: 1. CDR3 in amino acids: CASSQLAGGDTQYF. The CDR3 DNA reads as TGTGCCAGCAGCCAGCTAGCGGGAGGAGATACGCAGTATTTT.

This clone was seen just once. The rearrangement uses TRBV5-6 and TRBJ2-3; 11 nucleotides align to TRBD2. V shed 6 bases and J 1 base; nucleotides not matched to a gene: 7. Germline CDR1 SGHDT, CDR2 YYEEEE. This CDR3 comprises 16 residues. As DNA, the CDR3 is TGTGCCAGCACCGGGACTAGCGGCAGACGCACAGATACGCAGTATTTT. Its translation: CASTGTSGRRTDTQYF. Full variable domain (remainder filled in from reference TRBV5-6 and TRBJ2-3): DAGVTQSPTHLIKTRGQQVTLRCSPKSGHDTVSWYQQALGQGPQFIFQYYEEEERQRGNFPDRFSGHQFPNYSSELNVNALLLGDSALYLCASTGTSGRRTDTQYFGPGTRLTVL.

The chain employs TRBV27 and TRBJ1-1; 7 bases agree with TRBD1. J was trimmed by 3 bases and V by 2 bases; bases with no gene match: 12. The CDR3 extends over 17 amino acids. Looked up from germline, CDR1 is MNHEY and CDR2 is SMNVEV (reference sequence). CDR3 region: CASSLTPGDRVYTEAFF. For the CDR3, the DNA is TGTGCCAGCAGTTTAACCCCGGGCGACAGGGTCTACACTGAAGCTTTCTTT.

CDR3 nucleotides: TGTGCCAGCAGCTTGACAGGGAGGAACACTGAAGCTTTCTTT. Protein sequence: CASSLTGRNTEAFF. The chain joins TRBV11-2 to TRBJ1-1; the match to TRBD1 covers 7 bases. V lost 3 bases to trimming and J lost 1 base; unmatched junction nucleotides: 2. There are 14 residues in the CDR3. Germline V gene lookup returns CDR1 SGHAT and CDR2 FQNNGV.

The chain carries TRBV9 and TRBJ1-2, with D perhaps matching TRBD1 (5 bases). The germline V and J ends were trimmed by 1 base and 4 bases, with 8 bases remaining between them. Germline CDR1 reads SGDLS; CDR2 reads YYNGEE. There are 13 residues in the CDR3. CDR3 residues: CASSVQGGYGYTF. The CDR3 bases are TGTGCCAGCAGCGTACAGGGAGGCTATGGCTACACCTTC. Variable domain in full (rest from reference TRBV9 and TRBJ1-2): DSGVTQTPKHLITATGQRVTLRCSPRSGDLSVYWYQQSLDQGLQFLIQYYNGEERAKGNILERFSAQQFPDLHSELNLSSLELGDSALYFCASSVQGGYGYTFGSGTRLTVV.

This sequence joins TRBV6-5 and TRBJ2-1; tentative D call: TRBD1 (5 bases). This CDR3 is 14 amino acids long. Germline V gives CDR1 MNHEY, CDR2 SVGAGI. V was shortened by 2 bases and J by 2 bases, with 7 bases between the two germline ends. The CDR3 protein is CASSYDSPYNEQFF. The DNA for the CDR3 is TGTGCCAGCAGTTACGACAGCCCCTACAATGAGCAGTTCTTC.

This chain links TRBV6-4 with TRBJ2-3; 8 bases line up with TRBD2. J gave up 6 bases and V 6 bases, and 5 bases lay outside the gene matches. The germline V gene encodes CDR1 MRHNA and CDR2 SNTAGT. This CDR3 spans 13 amino acids. This chain's CDR3 is CASSVSGKDTQYF. The CDR3 DNA is TGTGCCAGCAGCGTTAGCGGGAAGGATACGCAGTATTTT.

V usage is TRBV7-3 and J usage is TRBJ2-3, with a tentative D call TRBD1 (5 bases). CDR1 is SGHTA, CDR2 FQGTGA, per germline. The V gene lost 2 bases and the J gene lost 6 bases, with 15 bases spanning the gap. The CDR3 is 15 amino acids. CDR3 residues: CASSLLAGYADTQYF. In nucleotides, the CDR3 is TGTGCCAGCAGCTTACTTGCAGGGTACGCGGATACGCAGTATTTT.

The chain uses TRBV19 and TRBJ1-2; 9 bases line up with TRBD1. The CDR3 runs 17 residues. Germline CDR1 is LNHDA and CDR2 is SQIVND (reference sequence). Trimming cost V 5 bases and J 1 base; bases outside gene matches: 11. Here the CDR3 reads CASSLSSRDRVNYGYTF. The CDR3 DNA reads TGTGCCAGTAGTTTAAGTTCCAGGGACAGGGTTAACTATGGCTACACCTTC.

The genes are TRBV2 and TRBJ2-7; no clear D. In germline, CDR1 is SNHLY, CDR2 FYNNEI. Trimming cost V 4 bases and J 3 bases, with 7 bases left between them. This CDR3 comprises 12 residues. The CDR3 sequence: CASSANSYEQYF. The CDR3 nucleotides are TGTGCCAGCAGTGCAAACAGCTACGAGCAGTACTTC. The full variable domain, completed using reference TRBV2 and TRBJ2-7, is EPEVTQTPSHQVTQMGQEVILRCVPISNHLYFYWYRQILGQKVEFLVSFYNNEISEKSEIFDDQFSVERPDGSNFTLKIRSTKLEDSAMYFCASSANSYEQYFGPGTRLTVT.

The chain employs TRBV5-4 and TRBJ1-1; TRBD1 aligns across 7 bases. The CDR3 has 14 residues. After removal of 4 bases from V and 2 bases from J, the junction contained 5 bases not matched to a gene. CDR1 SGHNT and CDR2 YYREEE come from the germline V gene (reference sequence). CDR3 protein: CASSGNRGNTEAFF. CDR3 DNA sequence: TGTGCCAGCAGCGGTAACAGGGGCAACACTGAAGCTTTCTTT. The full variable domain, its missing parts supplied by reference TRBV5-4 and TRBJ1-1, is ETGVTQSPTHLIKTRGQQVTLRCSSQSGHNTVSWYQQALGQGPQFIFQYYREEENGRGNFPPRFSGLQFPNYSSELNVNALELDDSALYLCASSGNRGNTEAFFGQGTRLTVV.

V usage is TRBV2 and J usage is TRBJ2-6; tentative D call: TRBD2 (7 bases). CDR1 is SNHLY, CDR2 FYNNEI, per germline. The CDR3 spans 17 residues. Deletions cut 6 bases from V and 4 bases from J, with 19 bases between. This chain's CDR3 is CASRRPGGAGGANVLTF. The DNA of the CDR3 is TGTGCCAGCAGGCGCCCTGGGGGGGCGGGCGGGGCCAACGTCCTGACTTTC.

The chain links TRBV5-4 to TRBJ2-7; perhaps TRBD2 as D (7 bases). The ends were cut back, 4 bases at V and 3 bases at J, with 20 bases in the middle. The CDR3 sequence is 16 residues long. Germline values: CDR1 SGHNT, CDR2 YYREEE (reference sequence). The CDR3 loop is CASSLELGGTIYEQYF. The CDR3 DNA reads as TGTGCCAGCAGCCTCGAACTCGGGGGGACAATCTACGAGCAGTACTTC.

This clone showed up just once. The chain joins TRBV6-5 to TRBJ2-7, with 7 bases identical to TRBD2. Germline V CDR1 and CDR2: MNHEY, SVGAGI. The CDR3 loop spans 15 amino acids. V trimming: 0 bases; J trimming: 4 bases; junction bases outside the gene matches: 6. The chain's CDR3 is CASSYSHGGGYEQYF. The CDR3, as DNA: TGTGCCAGCAGTTACTCGCACGGCGGGGGATACGAGCAGTACTTC.

The V and J genes are TRBV5-5 and TRBJ1-1, with D possibly being TRBD1 (5 bases). This CDR3 contains 14 residues. Germline loops: CDR1 SGHKS, CDR2 YYEKEE (reference sequence). The V gene lost 1 base and the J gene lost 5 bases, with 12 bases spanning the gap. CDR3 in amino acids: CASSLTGYKTEAFF. CDR3 bases: TGTGCCAGCAGCTTGACAGGTTACAAAACTGAAGCTTTCTTT. The whole variable domain, filled in from reference TRBV5-5 and TRBJ1-1, reads DAGVTQSPTHLIKTRGQQVTLRCSPISGHKSVSWYQQVLGQGPQFIFQYYEKEERGRGNFPDRFSARQFPNYSSELNVNALLLGDSALYLCASSLTGYKTEAFFGQGTRLTVV.

This sequence joins TRBV11-2 and TRBJ2-3; perhaps TRBD1 as D (6 bases). Trimming left V 6 bases short and J 6 bases short, with 16 bases between. This CDR3 is 14 amino acids long. In germline, CDR1 is SGHAT, CDR2 FQNNGV. The CDR3 coding sequence is TGTGCCAGCAGTAGGATTCAGGGGACCGATACGCAGTATTTT. Translation gives CASSRIQGTDTQYF.

This clone has only one observation. J is TRBJ2-2 and V is TRBV10-1, with TRBD2 identical over 9 bases. This CDR3 is 16 amino acids long. The V segment lost 3 bases and the J segment 5 bases; nucleotides outside the gene matches: 7. The germline CDR1 and CDR2 sequences are WNHNN and SYGVQD (reference sequence). The CDR3 region has the DNA TGCGCCAGCAGTGACCCTAGCGGGATGGGAACCGGGGAGCTGTTTTTT. It encodes CASSDPSGMGTGELFF.